This T cell receptor beta chain was found in a study of blood T cell repertoires in COVID-19. Per the germline V gene, CDR1 is SEHNR and CDR2 is FQNEAQ (reference sequence). The CDR3 has 15 amino acids. The V end lost 6 bases, the J end lost 0 bases, and 11 bases lay between the germline ends. TCRdb keeps only in-frame clones here, not all; method: immunoSEQ multiplex PCR. This table has about 190,000 clones, less than 90% appearing once. The sequenced material came from peripheral blood. V is TRBV7-9 and J is TRBJ2-2; D is perhaps TRBD2 (7 bases). This TCR was sampled from a man aged 25-45 years with acute or convalescent COVID-19. CDR3 in DNA: TGTGCCAGCAGGCTAGGGGGGGCGAACACCGGGGAGCTGTTTTTT. Translating gives CASRLGGANTGELFF.